This entry features one TCR beta chain sequence. The data are from a study of blood T cell repertoires in COVID-19. The V and J ends lost 6 bases and 6 bases, in that order; junction bases with no gene match: 6. The length of the CDR3 is 13 residues. The table came from immunoSEQ multiplex PCR; TCRdb's copy has only in-frame clones and leaves some out. The sample records under 150,000 clones, approximately 85% being singletons. The TCR was taken from a human donor in a cohort sampled during active COVID-19. The source material was peripheral blood. The genes are TRBV12-3 or TRBV12-4 and TRBJ1-2, with 8 bases that match TRBD1. The CDR3 DNA reads TGTGCCAGCAGCTTACAGGGGGGCCATGGCTACACCTTC. This encodes CASSLQGGHGYTF.